The rows below give T cell receptor beta chains drawn from one sample of a study of blood T cell repertoires in COVID-19. Generated by immunoSEQ multiplex PCR, the TCRdb table keeps only in-frame clones and is missing some. The data contain approximately 52,000 clones, roughly 91% of them singletons. Sequenced sample: peripheral blood. Source of these receptors: a human donor in a cohort sampled during active COVID-19. The CDR3 runs from the conserved cysteine through the conserved F or W. The order of the fields is V gene, J gene, CDR3 protein.

V gene: TRBV29-1; J gene: TRBJ2-3; CDR3 protein: CSVCRGQGDTQYF
V gene: TRBV29-1; J gene: TRBJ2-3; CDR3 protein: CSVLGTGNTDTQYF
V gene: TRBV21-1; J gene: TRBJ1-1; CDR3 protein: CASSLVVPTSAEAFF
V gene: TRBV7-6; J gene: TRBJ2-7; CDR3 protein: CASSSISGEQYF
V gene: TRBV24-1; J gene: TRBJ2-1; CDR3 protein: CATSEQTTSGVANEQFF
V gene: TRBV27; J gene: TRBJ1-6; CDR3 protein: CASTPGRPYNSPLHF
V gene: TRBV7-9; J gene: TRBJ2-7; CDR3 protein: CASSLAQAGGAYEQYF
V gene: TRBV4-1; J gene: TRBJ2-1; CDR3 protein: CASSHRRQGAYNEQFF
V gene: TRBV2; J gene: TRBJ1-1; CDR3 protein: CASSETSGITAFF
V gene: TRBV10-1; J gene: TRBJ1-2; CDR3 protein: CASSDAENYGYTF
V gene: TRBV19; J gene: TRBJ2-1; CDR3 protein: CASSTSGSHNEQFF
V gene: TRBV4-1; J gene: TRBJ2-7; CDR3 protein: CASSQTYDRGQYF
V gene: TRBV23-1; J gene: TRBJ2-1; CDR3 protein: CASSQSLRGIQAGGLDNEQFF
V gene: TRBV5-8; J gene: TRBJ1-2; CDR3 protein: CASSSSPGLTPANYGYTF
V gene: TRBV7-2; J gene: TRBJ2-7; CDR3 protein: CASRPARISYEQYF
V gene: TRBV5-1; J gene: TRBJ1-3; CDR3 protein: CASSPGAGNTIYF
V gene: TRBV5-1; J gene: TRBJ2-1; CDR3 protein: CASSLEARYNEQFF
V gene: TRBV19; J gene: TRBJ2-3; CDR3 protein: CASSRTRSTDTQYF
V gene: TRBV3-1/TRBV3-2; J gene: TRBJ2-7; CDR3 protein: CASSQGTRTVEQYF
V gene: TRBV5-1; J gene: TRBJ1-2; CDR3 protein: CASSLVGDYGYTF
V gene: TRBV27; J gene: TRBJ2-7; CDR3 protein: CASRDRGYEQYF
V gene: TRBV27; J gene: TRBJ2-7; CDR3 protein: CASSRTGQGLYEQYF
V gene: TRBV5-1; J gene: TRBJ2-2; CDR3 protein: CASTGVGVTGELFF
V gene: TRBV18; J gene: TRBJ2-7; CDR3 protein: CASSTGHTYEQYF
V gene: TRBV7-9; J gene: TRBJ2-7; CDR3 protein: CASRAGPYYEQYF
V gene: TRBV19; J gene: TRBJ2-1; CDR3 protein: CASSIARLAGSDNEQFF
V gene: TRBV6-1; J gene: TRBJ1-4; CDR3 protein: CASSDSTNEKLFF
V gene: TRBV9; J gene: TRBJ2-7; CDR3 protein: CASSVGVASGRSEQYF
V gene: TRBV29-1; J gene: TRBJ1-2; CDR3 protein: CSVDRPGTNPSNYGYTF
V gene: TRBV5-6; J gene: TRBJ2-3; CDR3 protein: CASRQGQGAGDTQYF
V gene: TRBV5-6; J gene: TRBJ2-3; CDR3 protein: CASSFRTGRDTQYF
V gene: TRBV5-1; J gene: TRBJ1-4; CDR3 protein: CASSQGQGGEKLFF
V gene: TRBV9; J gene: TRBJ1-2; CDR3 protein: CASSAYITGGAGGYTF
V gene: TRBV24-1; J gene: TRBJ2-3; CDR3 protein: CATSDFTSGSTDTQYF
V gene: TRBV5-6; J gene: TRBJ1-2; CDR3 protein: CASSRTGTGGPIYGYTF
V gene: TRBV4-2; J gene: TRBJ2-1; CDR3 protein: CASSQDPSGEQFF
V gene: TRBV18; J gene: TRBJ2-2; CDR3 protein: CASSPITGTGELFF
V gene: TRBV30; J gene: TRBJ2-7; CDR3 protein: CAWSRSYEQYF
V gene: TRBV7-8; J gene: TRBJ1-5; CDR3 protein: CASSPRQNQPQHF
V gene: TRBV18; J gene: TRBJ2-3; CDR3 protein: CASSPLTGDTDTQYF
V gene: TRBV19; J gene: TRBJ1-5; CDR3 protein: CASSIVTDSNQPQHF
V gene: TRBV30; J gene: TRBJ1-6; CDR3 protein: CAWSPVESPLHF